The 17 T cell receptor beta chains below come from one sample, sequenced in a study of T-cell memory formation after mild COVID-19. TCRdb independently ran MiXCR on the 5' RACE reads; one entry per CDR3 protein. The table includes more than 350,000 distinct CDR3 sequences, around a sixth detected once. Specimen: PBMCs or a T cell subset sorted from them (not recorded which). Every receptor here comes from a man between 18 and 35 years old who had mild COVID-19 (a few samples of this study predate the infection). Cell type and time point are not known.

The chain carries TRBV4-1 and TRBJ1-5, with D unclear. CDR1 is MGHRA, CDR2 YSYEKL, per germline. CDR3 length: 13 amino acids. The ends were cut back, 1 base at V and 3 bases at J, with 4 bases in the middle. CDR3: CASSQALNQPQHF. CDR3 in DNA: TGCGCCAGCAGCCAAGCCCTCAATCAGCCCCAGCATTTT.

The sample holds one count of this clonotype. This chain links TRBV11-3 with TRBJ2-1; a possible D gene is TRBD2 (7 bases). Germline values: CDR1 SGHNT, CDR2 YENEEA. The V end was cut by 2 bases, the J end by 7 bases, with 15 bases between. This CDR3 has 15 residues. The CDR3 spells CASSLQGTRGNEQFF. CDR3 sequence (DNA): TGTGCCAGCAGCTTACAGGGGACGCGGGGGAATGAGCAGTTCTTC.

The V call is TRBV4-1, the J call TRBJ2-7, with D perhaps assigned TRBD1 or TRBD2 (5 bases each). The CDR3 totals 14 residues. Looked up from germline, CDR1 is MGHRA and CDR2 is YSYEKL. V lost 0 bases, J lost 2 bases, and 8 bases lay in between. CDR3 in DNA: TGCGCCAGCAGCCAAGATTCGGGACCCTACGAGCAGTACGTC. As protein: CASSQDSGPYEQYV.

This clonotype was seen a few times. The chain employs TRBV6-2 or TRBV6-3 and TRBJ2-7; D may match TRBD1 or TRBD2 (6 bases each). The V end lost 0 bases, the J end lost 0 bases, and 15 bases lay between the germline ends. The germline V gene has CDR1 MNHEY and CDR2 SVGEGT. The CDR3 covers 17 residues. In nucleotides, the CDR3 is TGTGCCAGCAGTTACTCAATCTCGGGGGCCGGCTCCTACGAGCAGTACTTC. Encoded protein: CASSYSISGAGSYEQYF.

In its sample, this clonotype was seen a few times. J is TRBJ2-3 and V is TRBV7-2; D is uncertain. Trimming pared 6 bases from V and 2 bases from J, leaving 9 bases between. Looked up from germline, CDR1 is SGHTA and CDR2 is FQGNSA. There are 13 residues in the CDR3. The CDR3 loop is CASRGLATDTQYF. CDR3 DNA sequence: TGTGCCAGCAGGGGATTGGCCACAGATACGCAGTATTTT.

V usage is TRBV28 and J usage is TRBJ2-3; 14 bases map to TRBD2. CDR1 is MDHEN and CDR2 is SYDVKM in the germline V gene. CDR3 size: 16 residues. V trimming: 5 bases; J trimming: 6 bases; junction bases outside the gene matches: 7. The CDR3 DNA is TGTGCCAGCAGTCTAGGACTAGCGGGGGGCGGGGATACGCAGTATTTT. As protein: CASSLGLAGGGDTQYF.

This clonotype has a handful of counts. The rearrangement links TRBV5-1 to TRBJ2-2, with D possibly called TRBD1 or TRBD2 (6 bases each). The CDR3 sequence is 16 residues long. Germline V gives CDR1 SGHRS, CDR2 YFSETQ. V was shortened by 4 bases and J by 0 bases, with 13 bases between the two germline ends. CDR3 nucleotide sequence: TGCGCCAGCAGCCTACAGGGACTCGCGAACACCGGGGAGCTGTTTTTT. Translated, it gives CASSLQGLANTGELFF.

V usage is TRBV5-5 and J usage is TRBJ2-2; 7 bases line up with TRBD2. CDR3 length: 14 residues. V was pared by 5 bases and J by 5 bases, with 6 bases of the junction left unmatched. Germline V lookup: CDR1 SGHKS, CDR2 YYEKEE (reference sequence). CDR3 bases: TGTGCCAGCAGTTTTATCGGGGGGACCGGGGAGCTGTTTTTT. Protein sequence: CASSFIGGTGELFF.

This chain joins TRBV7-9 and TRBJ2-2; TRBD2 is a possible D gene (5 bases). V was clipped by 6 bases and J by 4 bases, with 21 bases between them. The CDR3 is 17 residues long. The V gene's germline CDR1 is SEHNR and CDR2 FQNEAQ (reference sequence). The CDR3 coding sequence is TGTGCCAGCAGGGCCCGAGGTAGTTGGACTGGCACCGGGGAGCTGTTTTTT. This gives the protein CASRARGSWTGTGELFF.

The V call is TRBV12-3 or TRBV12-4, the J call TRBJ1-6; maybe TRBD1 (6 bases). The CDR3 consists of 16 residues. V was clipped by 3 bases and J by 5 bases, with 14 bases between them. The chain's CDR3 is CASSLQGPLNNSPLHF. The CDR3 DNA reads as TGTGCCAGCAGTTTGCAGGGGCCTTTAAATAATTCACCCCTCCACTTT.

This clonotype came up a few times. V and J are TRBV3-1 and TRBJ2-7, with 9 bases identical to TRBD1. The V and J ends lost 4 bases and 4 bases, in that order; junction bases with no gene match: 5. CDR3 length equals 14 residues. In germline, CDR1 is LGHDT, CDR2 YNNKEL (reference sequence). The CDR3 region has the DNA TGTGCCAGCAGCCCTAACAGGGGGCGGTACGAGCAGTACTTC. Translated, it gives CASSPNRGRYEQYF.

This clonotype was detected a few times. The chain joins TRBV6-5 to TRBJ1-1; 9 nucleotides agree with TRBD1. This CDR3 has 13 amino acids. CDR1 is MNHEY and CDR2 is SVGAGI in the germline V gene. V shed 6 bases and J 7 bases; nucleotides not matched to a gene: 6. CDR3 region: CASRPTGGFEAFF. Written as DNA, the CDR3 is TGTGCCAGCAGGCCAACAGGGGGCTTTGAAGCTTTCTTT.

The chain couples TRBV7-9 to TRBJ1-2; TRBD1 might be the D (5 bases). Trimming took off 0 bases at V and 7 bases at J, with 12 bases between the two ends. Germline-derived CDR1 and CDR2 are SEHNR and FQNEAQ (reference sequence). This CDR3 region has 14 residues. The DNA for the CDR3 is TGTGCCAGCAGCTTAGCCAGGGAGGCGGCTGGCTACACCTTC. This codes for CASSLAREAAGYTF.

The sample holds a few counts of this clonotype. This rearrangement joins TRBV9 to TRBJ1-1; D call uncertain. The ends were cut back, 0 bases at V and 5 bases at J, with 11 bases in the middle. The CDR3 covers 14 residues. Germline values: CDR1 SGDLS, CDR2 YYNGEE. CDR3 bases: TGTGCCAGCAGCGTAGCTGCGGTCGAGACTGAAGCTTTCTTT. As protein: CASSVAAVETEAFF.

The V and J genes are TRBV6-5 and TRBJ2-2; 11 nucleotides align to TRBD2. This CDR3 region has 16 residues. Trimming removed 2 bases from V and 4 bases from J; junction bases left unmatched: 3. Per germline, CDR1 MNHEY and CDR2 SVGAGI. The CDR3 loop is CASSYGSGGVTGELFF. CDR3 bases: TGTGCCAGCAGTTACGGTAGCGGGGGGGTCACCGGGGAGCTGTTTTTT.

The V gene is TRBV7-8, the J gene TRBJ2-7; TRBD1 might be the D (5 bases). The V end was cut by 1 base, the J end by 3 bases, with 10 bases between. CDR1 is SGHVS and CDR2 is FQNEAQ in the germline V gene. This CDR3 contains 14 residues. The CDR3 loop is CASSLGGPGYEQYV. CDR3 nucleotide sequence: TGTGCCAGCAGCTTAGGGGGCCCGGGCTACGAGCAGTACGTC.

Turning to this clonotype: A much larger clone differs by one base, so this may be a read error. The chain recombines TRBV4-1 with TRBJ1-1; D is unclear. The CDR3 consists of 15 residues. The V and J ends lost 1 base and 0 bases respectively, with 9 bases between them. In germline, CDR1 is MGHRA, CDR2 YSYEKL. CDR3 protein: CASSQARLMNTEAFF. The CDR3 region has the DNA TGCGCCAGCAGCCAAGCCAGGTTAATGAACACTGAAGCTTTCTTT.